The 17 T cell receptor beta chains reported below all come from one sample, sequenced in a study of post-analysis software for immune sequencing data (dated by TCRdb to 2015 to 2017). Preparation of the library involved PCR. TCRdb lists the instrument as Illumina HiSeq 2500. Unique molecular identifiers were incorporated into TCR beta cDNA libraries to reduce PCR and sequencing biases. TCRdb applied fastp at Q25 and MiXCR to the public reads, then kept only in-frame beta chains. Identical CDR3 protein sequences are pooled into one entry, listed with their most common genes and DNA. This sample gives about 170,000 distinct CDR3 sequences in total; 30% of them show up just once. The ten largest make up approximately 1.5% of the sample. For these receptors, no antigen is known. The study at large found these results: Patients showed significantly higher frequencies than controls for five TRBV segments, among them TRBV5-6, TRBV5-1 and TRBV20-1.

The sequenced material came from blood. The receptors were gathered from a girl aged 10 to 17 with multiple sclerosis.

This clonotype was detected many times. V is TRBV7-9 and J is TRBJ1-5; D unclear. Germline CDR1 is SEHNR and CDR2 is FQNEAQ (reference sequence). V was cut by 4 bases and J by 5 bases, with 6 bases left in between. CDR3 length equals 12 residues. CDR3 nucleotides: TGTGCCAGCAGCTCCGTTGATCAGCCCCAGCATTTT. Its protein is CASSSVDQPQHF.

There are a few counts of this clonotype. V usage is TRBV7-9 and J usage is TRBJ2-4; D not certain. Gene TRBJ2-7 matches the end of the DNA better, so the J call may be wrong. The germline V gene has CDR1 SEHNR and CDR2 FQNEAQ (reference sequence). The CDR3 has 15 residues. The CDR3 sequence: CASSPPVANFDEQYF. The CDR3, as DNA: TGTGCCAGCAGCCCCCCGGTGGCTAACTTTGACGAGCAGTACTTC.

This clonotype was counted between two and nine times. The CDR3 here is CASSPIDRATRTTEAFF. CDR3 in DNA: TGCGCCAGCAGCCCGATTGACAGGGCGACACGAACGACTGAAGCTTTCTTT. This chain uses TRBV4-1 with TRBJ1-1; 7 nucleotides match TRBD1. Per germline, CDR1 MGHRA and CDR2 YSYEKL. The CDR3 spans 17 residues. Losses at the gene ends were 4 bases for V and 5 bases for J; bases not matched to a gene: 16.

This clonotype was seen a few times. This may come from a read error, since a much larger clone is one base off. The chain combines TRBV7-2 with TRBJ1-1; D not resolved. CDR1 is SGHTA and CDR2 is FQGNSA in the germline V gene. V was cut by 8 bases and J by 11 bases, with 15 bases left in between. The CDR3 consists of 11 residues. The CDR3 DNA sequence: TGTGCCAGCGCCACTTACCGGGTCGCTTTCTTT. Amino acid sequence: CASATYRVAFF.

Details on this clonotype: This may be a read error, as it is one base from a much larger clone. This chain uses TRBV20-1 with TRBJ2-1; D is possibly TRBD1 or TRBD2 (5 bases each). From germline, CDR1 is DFQATT and CDR2 SNEGSKA (reference sequence). The CDR3 is made up of 15 amino acids. This CDR3 reads CNALDSAGSNNEQFF. The CDR3 DNA reads as TGCAATGCTCTAGACAGTGCGGGCTCCAATAATGAGCAGTTCTTC.

The gene calls are TRBV20-1 and TRBJ2-1; 8 bases match TRBD2. This CDR3 is built from 15 residues. CDR1 and CDR2 from the germline V gene are DFQATT and SNEGSKA (reference sequence). Trimming took 0 bases from V and 7 from J; bases not matched to a gene: 8. CDR3 residues: CSARDPGGPQNEQFF. The CDR3, as DNA: TGCAGTGCTAGAGATCCGGGAGGGCCGCAGAATGAGCAGTTCTTC.

This clonotype occurred many times. The chain links TRBV4-1 to TRBJ2-7, with 7 bases aligning to TRBD1. The CDR3 totals 17 residues. The V segment lost 0 bases and the J segment 7 bases; nucleotides outside the gene matches: 15. CDR1 is MGHRA, CDR2 YSYEKL, per germline. CDR3 sequence reads: CASSQDYYRGDVREQYF. The CDR3 coding sequence is TGCGCCAGCAGCCAAGATTATTACAGGGGAGACGTACGAGAGCAGTACTTC.

There are a few counts of this clonotype. The chain recombines TRBV25-1 with TRBJ1-5; TRBD1 might be the D (6 bases). The CDR3 covers 13 residues. In germline, CDR1 is MGHDK, CDR2 SYGVNS. With 5 bases removed from V and 4 bases from J, the gap between germline ends came to 9 bases. Here the CDR3 reads CASSWTANQPQHF. The CDR3 nucleotides are TGTGCCAGCAGTTGGACAGCTAATCAGCCCCAGCATTTT.

The CDR3 bases are TGTGCCAGCAGCCCGGATGGGTTGGAGCAGTACTTC. Its protein is CASSPDGLEQYF. This rearrangement joins TRBV14 to TRBJ2-5; D not certain. Trimming stripped 4 bases from V and 11 bases from J, with 14 bases between. This CDR3 is 12 amino acids long. Germline V gives CDR1 SGHDN, CDR2 FVKESK. The variable domain in full, with the rest retrieved from reference TRBV14 and TRBJ2-5, is EAGVTQFPSHSVIEKGQTVTLRCDPISGHDNLYWYRRVMGKEIKFLLHFVKESKQDESGMPNNRFLAERTGGTYSTLKVQPAELEDSGVYFCASSPDGLEQYFGPGTRLLVL.

The table lists this clonotype with a few counts. This chain links TRBV12-3 or TRBV12-4 with TRBJ2-2; D gene ambiguous. This CDR3 spans 11 amino acids. Trimming cost V 6 bases and J 8 bases, with 7 bases left between them. In DNA, the CDR3 is TGTGCCAGCAGCAAAAGGGGGGAGCTGTTTTTT. Translated: CASSKRGELFF.

This clonotype was recorded once. J is TRBJ2-7 and V is TRBV19; D gene ambiguous. Germline V lookup: CDR1 LNHDA, CDR2 SQIVND (reference sequence). Deletions cut 6 bases from V and 0 bases from J, with 9 bases between. The CDR3 is made up of 13 amino acids. DNA of the CDR3: TGTGCCAGTAGAGGCGGTAGCTCCTACGAGCAGTACTTC. Its protein product is CASRGGSSYEQYF.

This clonotype was observed a handful of times. A much more abundant neighbour one base away suggests this may be a read error. This rearrangement joins TRBV12-3 or TRBV12-4 to TRBJ2-7; no clear D gene. The CDR3 totals 11 residues. V lost 5 bases and J 0 bases, leaving 2 bases between the germline ends. In DNA, the CDR3 is TGTGCCAGCAGTATCTCCTACGAGCAGTACTTC. It codes for CASSISYEQYF.

The chain uses TRBV11-2 and TRBJ2-1, with 7 nucleotides matching TRBD2. The trim removed 0 bases at V and 6 bases at J, leaving 11 bases unmatched. Per germline, CDR1 SGHAT and CDR2 FQNNGV. CDR3 length equals 17 residues. The CDR3 is CASSLDLVGLTSNEQFF. CDR3 coding DNA: TGTGCCAGCAGCTTAGATTTGGTGGGACTAACGAGCAATGAGCAGTTCTTC.

V usage is TRBV7-9 and J usage is TRBJ2-4; no clear D gene. V shed 1 base and J shed 6 bases, with 10 bases lying between them. CDR1 and CDR2 from the germline V gene are SEHNR and FQNEAQ (reference sequence). This CDR3 is 14 amino acids long. CDR3 protein: CASSLVSYINIQYF. Written as DNA, the CDR3 is TGTGCCAGCAGCTTAGTAAGCTACATAAACATTCAGTACTTC.

CDR3 residues: CASSFKGRVDKQYF. The CDR3 region has the DNA TGTGCCAGCAGCTTCAAGGGGCGAGTGGACAAGCAGTACTTC. The genes are TRBV5-4 and TRBJ2-7; tentatively, D is TRBD1 (5 bases). The CDR3 loop spans 14 amino acids. V was cut by 2 bases and J by 8 bases, with 17 bases left in between. The germline V gene encodes CDR1 SGHNT and CDR2 YYREEE (reference sequence). Combining the CDR3 with reference TRBV5-4 and TRBJ2-7 gives the whole variable domain ETGVTQSPTHLIKTRGQQVTLRCSSQSGHNTVSWYQQALGQGPQFIFQYYREEENGRGNFPPRFSGLQFPNYSSELNVNALELDDSALYLCASSFKGRVDKQYFGPGTRLTVT.

This clonotype was picked up many times. The chain joins TRBV5-6 to TRBJ2-7, with D perhaps matching TRBD1 (6 bases). Between the trimmed V and J ends, which lost 4 bases and 3 bases, there was a span of 14 bases. Germline CDR1 reads SGHDT; CDR2 reads YYEEEE. The CDR3 spans 14 residues. CDR3 DNA sequence: TGTGCCAGCAGCGAGCGGACAGTTTACTACGAGCAGTACTTC. This translates into CASSERTVYYEQYF.

This clonotype has more than one count but fewer than ten. This rearrangement joins TRBV28 to TRBJ1-2; the D is unclear. Germline V gene sequence: CDR1 MDHEN, CDR2 SYDVKM. Trimming removed 3 bases from V and 8 bases from J, with 7 bases in between. This CDR3 contains 11 residues. As DNA, the CDR3 is TGTGCCAGCAGTTTGGGAGGAGGCTACACCTTC. This gives the protein CASSLGGGYTF.